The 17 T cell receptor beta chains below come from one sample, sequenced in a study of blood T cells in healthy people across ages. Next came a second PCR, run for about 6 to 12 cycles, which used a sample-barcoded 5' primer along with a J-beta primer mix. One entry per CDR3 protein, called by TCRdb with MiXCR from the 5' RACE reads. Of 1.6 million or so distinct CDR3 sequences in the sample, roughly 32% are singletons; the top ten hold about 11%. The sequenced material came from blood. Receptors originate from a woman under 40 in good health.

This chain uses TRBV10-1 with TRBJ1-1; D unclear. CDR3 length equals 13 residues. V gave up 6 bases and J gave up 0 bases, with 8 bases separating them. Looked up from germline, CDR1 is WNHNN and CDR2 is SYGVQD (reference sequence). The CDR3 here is CASRENMNTEAFF. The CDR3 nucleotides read TGCGCCAGCAGAGAAAACATGAACACTGAAGCTTTCTTT.

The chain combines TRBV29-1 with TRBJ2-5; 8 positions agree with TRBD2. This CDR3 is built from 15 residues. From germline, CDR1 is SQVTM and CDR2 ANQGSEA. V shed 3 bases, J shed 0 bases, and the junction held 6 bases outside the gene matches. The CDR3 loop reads CSVDGQRGYQETQYF. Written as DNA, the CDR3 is TGCAGCGTTGACGGCCAGCGGGGGTACCAAGAGACCCAGTACTTC.

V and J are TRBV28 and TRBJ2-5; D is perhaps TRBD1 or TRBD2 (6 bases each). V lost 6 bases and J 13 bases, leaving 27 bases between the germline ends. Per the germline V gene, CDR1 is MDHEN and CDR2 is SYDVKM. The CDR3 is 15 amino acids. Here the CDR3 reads CASSRGARGHMDPYF. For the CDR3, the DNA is TGTGCCAGCAGCCGCGGGGCCAGGGGACACATGGATCCGTACTTC.

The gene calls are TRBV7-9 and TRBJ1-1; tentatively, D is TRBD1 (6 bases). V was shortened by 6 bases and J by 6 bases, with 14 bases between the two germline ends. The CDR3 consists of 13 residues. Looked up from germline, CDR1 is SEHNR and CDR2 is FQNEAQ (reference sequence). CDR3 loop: CASRLGGGAEAFF. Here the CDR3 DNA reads TGTGCCAGCAGACTCGGGGGGGGCGCTGAAGCTTTCTTT.

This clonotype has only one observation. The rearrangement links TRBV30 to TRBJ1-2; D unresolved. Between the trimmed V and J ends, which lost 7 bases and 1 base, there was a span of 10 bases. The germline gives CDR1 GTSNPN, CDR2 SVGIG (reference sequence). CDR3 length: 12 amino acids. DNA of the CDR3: TGTGCCTTACACATGATTAACTATGGCTACACCTTC. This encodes CALHMINYGYTF.

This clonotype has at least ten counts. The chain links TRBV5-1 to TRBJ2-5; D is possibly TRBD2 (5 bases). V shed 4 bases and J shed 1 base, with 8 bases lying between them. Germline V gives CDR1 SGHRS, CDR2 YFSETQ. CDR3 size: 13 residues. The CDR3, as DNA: TGCGCCAGCAGCCGCCGGGGCCAAGAGACCCAGTACTTC. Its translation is CASSRRGQETQYF.

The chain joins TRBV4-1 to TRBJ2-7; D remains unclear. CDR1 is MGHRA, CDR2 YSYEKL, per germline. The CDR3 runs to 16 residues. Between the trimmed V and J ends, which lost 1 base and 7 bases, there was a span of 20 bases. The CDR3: CASSQGPKSGSREQYF. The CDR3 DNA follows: TGCGCCAGCAGCCAAGGGCCCAAGTCGGGCTCTCGAGAGCAGTACTTC.

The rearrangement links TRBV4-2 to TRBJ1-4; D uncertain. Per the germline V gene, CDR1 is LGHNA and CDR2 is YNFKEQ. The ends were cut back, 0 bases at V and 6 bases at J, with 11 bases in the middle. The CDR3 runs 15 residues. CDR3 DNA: TGTGCCAGCAGCCAAGATGGCACCCAAGATGAAAAACTGTTTTTT. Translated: CASSQDGTQDEKLFF.

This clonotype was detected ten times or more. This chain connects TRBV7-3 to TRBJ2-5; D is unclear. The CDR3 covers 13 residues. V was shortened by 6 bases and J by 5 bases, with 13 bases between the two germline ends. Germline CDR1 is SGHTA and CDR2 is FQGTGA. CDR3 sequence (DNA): TGTGCCAGCAGTGCGACCCGATGGGAGACCCAGTACTTC. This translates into CASSATRWETQYF.

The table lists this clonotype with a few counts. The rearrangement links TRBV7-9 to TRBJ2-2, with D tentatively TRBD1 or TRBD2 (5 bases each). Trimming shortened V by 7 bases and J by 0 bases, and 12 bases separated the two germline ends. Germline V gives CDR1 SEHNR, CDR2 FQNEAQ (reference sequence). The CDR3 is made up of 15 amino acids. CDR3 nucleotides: TGTGCCAGCACCGCGAAGGGACCGAACACCGGGGAGCTGTTTTTT. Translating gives CASTAKGPNTGELFF.

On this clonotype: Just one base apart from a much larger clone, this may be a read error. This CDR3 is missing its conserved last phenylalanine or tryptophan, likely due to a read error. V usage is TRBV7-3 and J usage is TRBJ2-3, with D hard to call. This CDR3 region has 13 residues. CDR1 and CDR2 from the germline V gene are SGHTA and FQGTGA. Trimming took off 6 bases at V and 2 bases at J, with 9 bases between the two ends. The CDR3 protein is CASSQSITDTQYC. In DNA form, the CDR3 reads TGTGCCAGCAGTCAAAGTATCACAGATACGCAGTATTGT.

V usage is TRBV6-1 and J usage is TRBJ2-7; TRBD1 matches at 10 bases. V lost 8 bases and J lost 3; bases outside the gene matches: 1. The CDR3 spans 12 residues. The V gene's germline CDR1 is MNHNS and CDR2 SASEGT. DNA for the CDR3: TGTGCCAGCGGGACAGGGGACTACGAGCAGTACTTC. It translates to CASGTGDYEQYF.

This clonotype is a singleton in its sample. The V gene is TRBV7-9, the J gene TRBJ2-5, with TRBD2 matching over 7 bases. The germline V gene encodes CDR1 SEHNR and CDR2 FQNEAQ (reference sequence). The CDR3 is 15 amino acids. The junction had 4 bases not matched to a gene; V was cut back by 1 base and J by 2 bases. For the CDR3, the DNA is TGTGCCAGCAGCTTAGAAGCGGGACGGCAAGAGACCCAGTACTTC. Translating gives CASSLEAGRQETQYF.

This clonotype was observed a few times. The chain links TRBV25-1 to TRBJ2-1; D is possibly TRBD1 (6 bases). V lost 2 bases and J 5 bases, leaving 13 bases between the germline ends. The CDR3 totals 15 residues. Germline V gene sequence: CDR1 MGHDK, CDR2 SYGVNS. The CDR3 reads CASSEGRGIHNEQFF. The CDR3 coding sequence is TGTGCCAGCAGTGAAGGCAGGGGTATTCACAATGAGCAGTTCTTC.

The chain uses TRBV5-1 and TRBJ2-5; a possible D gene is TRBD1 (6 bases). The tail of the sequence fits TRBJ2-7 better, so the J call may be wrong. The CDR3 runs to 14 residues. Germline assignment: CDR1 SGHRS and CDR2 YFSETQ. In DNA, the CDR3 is TGCGCCAGCCCTACGGGACACCACATCTACGAGCAGTACTTC. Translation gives CASPTGHHIYEQYF.

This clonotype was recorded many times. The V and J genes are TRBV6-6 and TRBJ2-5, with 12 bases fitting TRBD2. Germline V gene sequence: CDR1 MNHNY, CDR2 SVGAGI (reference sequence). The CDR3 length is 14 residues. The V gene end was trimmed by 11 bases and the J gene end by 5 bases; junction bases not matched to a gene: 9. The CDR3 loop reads CASKEGLAGETQYF. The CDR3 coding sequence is TGTGCCTCTAAGGAGGGACTAGCGGGCGAGACCCAGTACTTC.

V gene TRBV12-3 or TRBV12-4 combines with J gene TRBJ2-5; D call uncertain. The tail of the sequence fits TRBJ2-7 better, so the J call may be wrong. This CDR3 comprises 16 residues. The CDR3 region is CASSFGAQTGTYEQYF. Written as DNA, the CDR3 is TGTGCCAGCAGTTTCGGTGCGCAAACGGGCACCTACGAGCAGTACTTC.